This TCR beta chain was recorded in a study of T cell responses to AZD1222 COVID-19 vaccine. Study as a whole: Second-dose intervals near 4 or 12 weeks were combined.

In this sample, this clone turned up a few times. What it recognizes is unknown. Only in-frame clones appear in the TCRdb table, and some are missing; sequencing was by immunoSEQ multiplex PCR. The table records about 110,000 clones, roughly 82% of them present only once. The CDR3 runs 11 residues. Germline V gene lookup returns CDR1 MNHEY and CDR2 SMNVEV (reference sequence). The ends were cut back, 2 bases at V and 4 bases at J, with 2 bases in the middle. General study results and limits: Sampling that yielded the repertoires occurred only after the peak T cell response.

This rearrangement joins TRBV27 to TRBJ1-1; no clear D gene. The clonotype was recovered from an adult in good health. The sample here was peripheral blood, taken on day 0 of AZD1222 vaccination. CDR3 coding DNA: TGTGCCAGCAGTTTAGGCACTGAAGCTTTCTTT. Its protein product is CASSLGTEAFF.